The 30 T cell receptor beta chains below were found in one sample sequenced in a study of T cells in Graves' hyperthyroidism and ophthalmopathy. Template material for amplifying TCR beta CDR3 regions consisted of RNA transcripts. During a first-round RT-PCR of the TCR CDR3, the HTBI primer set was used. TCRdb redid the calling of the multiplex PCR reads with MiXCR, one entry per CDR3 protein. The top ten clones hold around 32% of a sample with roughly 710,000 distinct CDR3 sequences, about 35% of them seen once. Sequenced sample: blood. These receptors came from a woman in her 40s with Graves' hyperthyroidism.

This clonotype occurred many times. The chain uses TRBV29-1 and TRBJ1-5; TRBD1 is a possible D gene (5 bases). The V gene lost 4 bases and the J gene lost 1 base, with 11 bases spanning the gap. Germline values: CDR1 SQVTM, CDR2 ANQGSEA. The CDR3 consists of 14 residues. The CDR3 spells CSVAAGLSNQPQHF. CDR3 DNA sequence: TGCAGCGTTGCGGCAGGGCTAAGCAATCAGCCCCAGCATTTT.

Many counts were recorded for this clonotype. CDR3 residues: CASSPSWGILNTEAFF. CDR3 nucleotides: TGTGCCAGCAGCCCCTCTTGGGGGATCTTGAACACTGAAGCTTTCTTT. The gene calls are TRBV7-9 and TRBJ1-1; perhaps TRBD1 as D (5 bases). From germline, CDR1 is SEHNR and CDR2 FQNEAQ (reference sequence). The CDR3 has 16 residues. Trimming cost V 5 bases and J 0 bases, with 16 bases left between them.

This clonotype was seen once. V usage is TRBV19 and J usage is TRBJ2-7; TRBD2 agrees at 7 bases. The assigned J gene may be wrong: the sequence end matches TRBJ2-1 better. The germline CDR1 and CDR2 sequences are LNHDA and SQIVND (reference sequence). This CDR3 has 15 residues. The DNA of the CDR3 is TGTGCCAGCAGCGCTCGCACCGGGAGGACCAATGAGCAGTTCTTC. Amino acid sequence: CASSARTGRTNEQFF.

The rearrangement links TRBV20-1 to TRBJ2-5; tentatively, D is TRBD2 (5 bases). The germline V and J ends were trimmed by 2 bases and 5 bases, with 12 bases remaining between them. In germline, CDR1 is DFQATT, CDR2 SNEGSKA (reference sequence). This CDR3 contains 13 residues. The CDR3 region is CSARLAGLETQYF. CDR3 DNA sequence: TGCAGTGCTAGACTGGCGGGTTTGGAGACCCAGTACTTC.

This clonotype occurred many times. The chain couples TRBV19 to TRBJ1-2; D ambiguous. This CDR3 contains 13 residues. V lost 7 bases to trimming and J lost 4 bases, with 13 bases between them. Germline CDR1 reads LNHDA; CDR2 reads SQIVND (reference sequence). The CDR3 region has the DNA TGTGCCAGTAATTGGCGAAGGGTCTATGGCTACACCTTC. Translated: CASNWRRVYGYTF.

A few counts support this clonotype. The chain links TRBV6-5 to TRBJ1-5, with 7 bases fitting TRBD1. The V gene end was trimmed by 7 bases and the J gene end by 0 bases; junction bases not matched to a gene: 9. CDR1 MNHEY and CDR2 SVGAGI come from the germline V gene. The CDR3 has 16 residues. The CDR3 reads CASTSPHRGSNQPQHF. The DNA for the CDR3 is TGTGCCAGCACCTCCCCCCACAGGGGTAGCAATCAGCCCCAGCATTTT.

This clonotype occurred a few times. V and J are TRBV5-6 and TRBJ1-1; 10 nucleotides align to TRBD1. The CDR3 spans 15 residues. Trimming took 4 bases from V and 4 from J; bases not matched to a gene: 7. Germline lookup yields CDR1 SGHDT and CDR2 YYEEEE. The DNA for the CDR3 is TGTGCCAGCAGCGCGTGGGACAGGGGTGGCACTGAAGCTTTCTTT. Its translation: CASSAWDRGGTEAFF.

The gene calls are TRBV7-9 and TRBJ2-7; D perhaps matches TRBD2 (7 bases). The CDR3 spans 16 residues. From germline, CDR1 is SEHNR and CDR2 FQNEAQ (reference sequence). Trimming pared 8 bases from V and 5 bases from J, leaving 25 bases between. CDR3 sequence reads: CASRPYQRGGLDEQYF. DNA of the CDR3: TGTGCCAGCCGCCCCTACCAGAGGGGGGGCCTCGACGAGCAGTACTTC.

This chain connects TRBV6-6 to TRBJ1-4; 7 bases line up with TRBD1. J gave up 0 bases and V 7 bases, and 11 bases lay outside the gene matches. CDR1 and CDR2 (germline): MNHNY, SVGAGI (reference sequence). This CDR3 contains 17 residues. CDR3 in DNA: TGTGCCAGCATGCATACGATCACAGGGGCAACTAATGAAAAACTGTTTTTT. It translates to CASMHTITGATNEKLFF.

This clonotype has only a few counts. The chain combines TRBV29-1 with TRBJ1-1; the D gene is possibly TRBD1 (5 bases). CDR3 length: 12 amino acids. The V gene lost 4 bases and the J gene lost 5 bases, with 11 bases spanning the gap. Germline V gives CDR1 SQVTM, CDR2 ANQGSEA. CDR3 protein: CSVGGVRTEAFF. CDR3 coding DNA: TGCAGCGTTGGAGGGGTAAGGACTGAAGCTTTCTTT.

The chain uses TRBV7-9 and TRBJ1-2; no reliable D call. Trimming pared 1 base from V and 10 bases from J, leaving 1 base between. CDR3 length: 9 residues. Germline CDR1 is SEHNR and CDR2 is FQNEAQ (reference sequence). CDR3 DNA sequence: TGTGCCAGCAGCTTAGACTACACCTTC. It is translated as CASSLDYTF.

The CDR3 is CASGLRSYEQYF. CDR3 bases: TGTGCCAGCGGGCTTCGGTCCTACGAGCAGTACTTC. The gene calls are TRBV6-6 and TRBJ2-7; D not certain. The CDR3 runs 12 residues. Trimming removed 8 bases from V and 1 base from J, with 9 bases in between. Germline lookup yields CDR1 MNHNY and CDR2 SVGAGI (reference sequence).

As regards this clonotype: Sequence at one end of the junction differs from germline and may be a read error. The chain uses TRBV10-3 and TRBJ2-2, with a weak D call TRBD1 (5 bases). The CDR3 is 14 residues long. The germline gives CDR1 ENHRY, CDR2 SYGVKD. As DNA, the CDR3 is TGTGCCAGCAGTTTTCAACAGGCCACCGGGGAGCTGTTTTTT. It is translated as CASSFQQATGELFF.

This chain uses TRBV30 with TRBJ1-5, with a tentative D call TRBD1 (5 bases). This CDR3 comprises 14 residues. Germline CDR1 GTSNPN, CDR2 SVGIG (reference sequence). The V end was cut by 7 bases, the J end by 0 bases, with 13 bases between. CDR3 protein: CASGGEHSNQPQHF. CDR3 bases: TGTGCCTCCGGGGGGGAGCATAGCAATCAGCCCCAGCATTTT.

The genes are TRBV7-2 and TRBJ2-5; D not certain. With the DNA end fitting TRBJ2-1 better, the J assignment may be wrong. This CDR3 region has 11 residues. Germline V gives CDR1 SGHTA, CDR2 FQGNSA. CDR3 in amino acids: CASSPSDEQFF. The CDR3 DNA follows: TGTGCCAGCAGCCCTTCGGATGAGCAGTTCTTC.

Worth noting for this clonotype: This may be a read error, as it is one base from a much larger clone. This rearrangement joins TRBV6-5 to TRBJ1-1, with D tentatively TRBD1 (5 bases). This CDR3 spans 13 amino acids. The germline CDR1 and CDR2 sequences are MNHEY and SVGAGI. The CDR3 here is CAISYEGQAEAFF. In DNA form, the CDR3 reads TGTGCCATCAGTTACGAGGGGCAGGCTGAAGCTTTCTTT.

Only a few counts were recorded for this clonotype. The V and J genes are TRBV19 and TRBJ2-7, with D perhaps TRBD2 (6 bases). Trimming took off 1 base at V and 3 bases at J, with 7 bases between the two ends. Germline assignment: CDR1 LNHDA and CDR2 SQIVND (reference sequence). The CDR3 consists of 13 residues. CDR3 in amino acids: CASSIVRGYEQYF. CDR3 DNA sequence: TGTGCCAGTAGTATAGTGCGGGGCTACGAGCAGTACTTC. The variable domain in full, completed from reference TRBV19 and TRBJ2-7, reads DGGITQSPKYLFRKEGQNVTLSCEQNLNHDAMYWYRQDPGQGLRLIYYSQIVNDFQKGDIAEGYSVSREKKESFPLTVTSAQKNPTAFYLCASSIVRGYEQYFGPGTRLTVT.

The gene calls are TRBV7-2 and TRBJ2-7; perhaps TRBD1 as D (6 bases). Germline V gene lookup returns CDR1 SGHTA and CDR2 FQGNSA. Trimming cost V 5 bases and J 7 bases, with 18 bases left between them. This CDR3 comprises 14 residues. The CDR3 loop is CASSRGHGAEEQYF. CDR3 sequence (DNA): TGTGCCAGCAGCAGGGGACACGGGGCAGAAGAGCAGTACTTC.

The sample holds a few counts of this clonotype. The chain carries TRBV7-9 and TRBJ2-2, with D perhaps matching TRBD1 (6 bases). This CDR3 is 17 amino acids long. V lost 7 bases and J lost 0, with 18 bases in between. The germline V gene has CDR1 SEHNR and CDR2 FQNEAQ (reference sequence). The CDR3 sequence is CASMPQGSFSNTGELFF. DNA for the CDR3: TGTGCCAGCATGCCGCAGGGGTCCTTCTCGAACACCGGGGAGCTGTTTTTT.

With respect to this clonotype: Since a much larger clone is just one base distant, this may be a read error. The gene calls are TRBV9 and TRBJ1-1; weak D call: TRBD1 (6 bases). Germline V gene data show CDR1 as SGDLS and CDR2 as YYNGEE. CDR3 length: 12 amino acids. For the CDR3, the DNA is TGTGCCAGCAGCGTAGGGACAGCCGAAGCTTCCTTT. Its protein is CASSVGTAEASF.

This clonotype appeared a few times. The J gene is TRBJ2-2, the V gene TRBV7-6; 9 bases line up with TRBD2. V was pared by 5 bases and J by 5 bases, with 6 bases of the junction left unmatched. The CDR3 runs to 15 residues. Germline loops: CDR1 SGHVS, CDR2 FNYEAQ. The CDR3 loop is CASSQRGGVTGELFF. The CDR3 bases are TGTGCCAGCAGCCAACGCGGGGGGGTGACCGGGGAGCTGTTTTTT.

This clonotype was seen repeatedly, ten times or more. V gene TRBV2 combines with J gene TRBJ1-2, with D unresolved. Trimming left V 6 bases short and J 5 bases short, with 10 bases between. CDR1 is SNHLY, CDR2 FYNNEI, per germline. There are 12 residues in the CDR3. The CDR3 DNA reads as TGTGCCAGCAGAGGGAGGTTATATGGCTACACCTTC. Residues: CASRGRLYGYTF.

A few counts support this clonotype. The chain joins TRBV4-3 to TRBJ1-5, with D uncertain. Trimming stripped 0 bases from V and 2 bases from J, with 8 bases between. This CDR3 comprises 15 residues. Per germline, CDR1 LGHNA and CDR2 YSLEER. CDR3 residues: CASSQDHGGNQPQHF. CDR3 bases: TGCGCCAGCAGCCAAGATCACGGGGGCAATCAGCCCCAGCATTTT.

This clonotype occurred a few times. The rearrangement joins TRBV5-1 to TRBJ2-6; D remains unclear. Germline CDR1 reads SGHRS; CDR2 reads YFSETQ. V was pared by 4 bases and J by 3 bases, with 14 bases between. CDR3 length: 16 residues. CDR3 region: CASSLPDVGGANVLTF. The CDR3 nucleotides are TGCGCCAGCAGCCTACCGGATGTAGGTGGGGCCAACGTCCTGACTTTC.

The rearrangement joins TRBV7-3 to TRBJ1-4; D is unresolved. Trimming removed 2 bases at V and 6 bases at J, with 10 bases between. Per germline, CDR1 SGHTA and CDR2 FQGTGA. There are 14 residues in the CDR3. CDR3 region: CASSLSVRDEKLFF. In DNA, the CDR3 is TGTGCCAGCAGCTTATCGGTGCGGGATGAAAAACTGTTTTTT.

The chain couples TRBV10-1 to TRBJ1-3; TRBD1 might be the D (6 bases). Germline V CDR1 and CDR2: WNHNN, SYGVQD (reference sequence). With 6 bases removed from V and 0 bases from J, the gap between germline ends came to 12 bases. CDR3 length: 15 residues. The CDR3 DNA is TGCGCCAGCAGCGAAGGACAGAACTCTGGAAACACCATATATTTT. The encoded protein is CASSEGQNSGNTIYF.

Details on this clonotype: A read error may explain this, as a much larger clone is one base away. CDR3 DNA sequence: TGCAGTGCTACTCCCGCTAGCGGGGGGGGCACAGATACGCAGTATTTT. Amino acid sequence: CSATPASGGGTDTQYF. The chain is built from TRBV20-1 and TRBJ2-3, with TRBD2 matching over 12 bases. CDR1 DFQATT and CDR2 SNEGSKA come from the germline V gene (reference sequence). The CDR3 covers 16 residues. After removal of 4 bases from V and 1 base from J, the junction contained 6 bases not matched to a gene.

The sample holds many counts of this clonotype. CDR3 sequence reads: CASSQSTGYDSNQPQHF. In DNA, the CDR3 is TGTGCCAGCAGCCAATCTACAGGGTATGATAGCAATCAGCCCCAGCATTTT. The chain couples TRBV7-6 to TRBJ1-5; tentatively, D is TRBD1 (6 bases). Germline lookup yields CDR1 SGHVS and CDR2 FNYEAQ. The CDR3 is 17 amino acids. V was trimmed by 5 bases and J by 0 bases, leaving 17 bases between them.

The CDR3 DNA follows: TGTGCCAGCAGTTCGTCCTTCAGGGGGCACTACGAGCAGTACTTC. Amino acid sequence: CASSSSFRGHYEQYF. The rearrangement uses TRBV6-5 and TRBJ2-7; 8 bases agree with TRBD1. CDR1 MNHEY and CDR2 SVGAGI come from the germline V gene. The CDR3 is made up of 15 amino acids. V trimming: 4 bases; J trimming: 3 bases; junction bases outside the gene matches: 8.

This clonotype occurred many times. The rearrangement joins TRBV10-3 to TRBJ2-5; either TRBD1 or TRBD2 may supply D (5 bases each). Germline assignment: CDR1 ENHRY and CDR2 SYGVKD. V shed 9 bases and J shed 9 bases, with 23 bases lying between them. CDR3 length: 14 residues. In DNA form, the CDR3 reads TGTGCCATTAAGCCGGGATTCGGGCAAGGGGCCCAGTACTTC. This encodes CAIKPGFGQGAQYF.